Listed below are T cell receptor beta chains from one sample, sequenced in a study of human T cells and chemical hapten exposure. TCRdb analysed the RACE reads with MiXCR anew, one entry per CDR3 protein. The sample consists of approximately 52,000 distinct CDR3 sequences, 9.4% of them appearing once. Sequences were derived from whole blood, sampled in connection with sensitization to the hapten diphenylcyclopropenone (DPC). Receptor source: a woman aged 40 to 50 with alopecia areata. Some clones in this sample may be carry-over from other donors' samples. Each CDR3 is given with its conserved first and last residue. The D gene is left open where the match is weak. The size entry is marked missing in some rows and otherwise reads once, few, many or a size class.

>-|TRBJ1-5|TRBV20-1|TRBD1
TGCAGTGCTAGTCCGCAGGGGGCAGGAAAGCCCCAGCATTTT
CSASPQGAGKPQHF
>many|TRBJ2-3|TRBV20-1|TRBD2
TGCAGTGCTAGAGATCTGCTAGCGGGGGGGGTCTATACGCAGTATTTT
CSARDLLAGGVYTQYF
>many|TRBJ1-1|TRBV29-1|-
TGCAGCGTTGTGGTTCCCCGGTCGACCACTGAAGCTTTCTTT
CSVVVPRSTTEAFF
>many|TRBJ2-5|TRBV7-9|TRBD2
TGTGCCAGCAGCCCCCCAGGCGGGGGGCTACACCAAGAGACCCAGTACTTC
CASSPPGGGLHQETQYF
>many|TRBJ2-7|TRBV20-1|-
TGCAGTGCTAAACCCGTTCTTTCTCATCAATACGAGCAGTACTTC
CSAKPVLSHQYEQYF
>many|TRBJ2-7|TRBV20-1|TRBD2
TGCAGTGCTCTAGCGGGGGGGAGCTCCTACGAGCAGTACTTC
CSALAGGSSYEQYF
>-|TRBJ2-3|TRBV12-3/TRBV12-4|TRBD1
TGTACCAGCAGTGACCGTGGGACAGGGATAAGCACAGATACGCAGTATTTT
CTSSDRGTGISTDTQYF
>-|TRBJ2-3|TRBV18|-
TGTGCCAGCTCACCACCCGCTTCGGATACGCAGTATTTT
CASSPPASDTQYF
>few|TRBJ2-3|TRBV5-5|-
TGTGCCAGCACCCTCGGCGATACGCAGTATTTT
CASTLGDTQYF
>-|TRBJ2-3|TRBV7-6|-
TGTGCCAGCAGCCCACCTAGGGGAGATACGCAGTATTTT
CASSPPRGDTQYF
>few|TRBJ1-4|TRBV14|-
TGTGCCAGCAGCCAACGGAATGAAAAACTGTTTTTT
CASSQRNEKLFF
>-|TRBJ1-4|TRBV6-1|-
TGTGCCAGCAGTGAAAGGCCCGGGACCCCTAATGATGAAAAACTGTTTTTT
CASSERPGTPNDEKLFF
>many|TRBJ1-5|TRBV20-1|-
TGCAGTGGAGGATCCGGCAATCAGCCCCAGCATTTT
CSGGSGNQPQHF
>many|TRBJ1-4|TRBV20-1|TRBD1
TGCAGTGCTCGAATGGCAGGGGGCAGAGAAAAACTGTTTTTT
CSARMAGGREKLFF
>few|TRBJ2-6|TRBV19|-
TGTGCCAGTACCAGGGGGAGGCGCCTGGGCGCTGGGGCCAACGTCCTGACTTTC
CASTRGRRLGAGANVLTF
>few|TRBJ2-7|TRBV7-6|-
TGTGCCAGCAGCCCCCAGGTATCCTACGAGCAGTACTTC
CASSPQVSYEQYF
>many|TRBJ2-4|TRBV6-5|-
TGTGCCAGCACGACGGGAACGAAACAGACCAAAAACATTCAGTACTTC
CASTTGTKQTKNIQYF
>many|TRBJ2-3|TRBV13|TRBD2
TGTGCCAGCAGCCGTGGACTAGCGGGGGGCACAGATACGCAGTATTTT
CASSRGLAGGTDTQYF
>few|TRBJ1-5|TRBV6-2/TRBV6-3|-
TGTGCCAGCAACGGTGGCAGATGGAATGTCAATCAGCCCCAGCATTTT
CASNGGRWNVNQPQHF
>-|TRBJ2-3|TRBV20-1|TRBD2
TGCAGTGCTGGCCTCAGCGGGGGGCGCACAGATACGCAGTATTTT
CSAGLSGGRTDTQYF
>few|TRBJ2-3|TRBV9|-
TGTGCCAGCAGCGCCGTTGGAGATACGCAGTATTTT
CASSAVGDTQYF
>-|TRBJ2-5|TRBV7-9|-
TGTGCCAGCAGCTACCTAGAGACCCAGTACTTC
CASSYLETQYF
>many|TRBJ2-1|TRBV6-2/TRBV6-3|TRBD2
TGTGCCAGCAGTTATCGGACTAGCGGGGGCCTAAGCTCCTACAATGAGCAGTTCTTC
CASSYRTSGGLSSYNEQFF
>many|TRBJ2-3|TRBV7-2|TRBD2
TGTGCCAGCAGCCTCCAGGGACTAGCGGGGGGATTATGGGCCACAGATACGCAGTATTTT
CASSLQGLAGGLWATDTQYF
>many|TRBJ2-1|TRBV20-1|-
TGCAGTGCTGGGACTGGGAGCTCCTACAATGAGCAGTTCTTC
CSAGTGSSYNEQFF
>many|TRBJ2-3|TRBV20-1|TRBD2
TGCAGTGCTAGTCGGTGGCTAGCGGGCACAGATACGCAGTATTTT
CSASRWLAGTDTQYF
>-|TRBJ1-6|TRBV5-1|TRBD1
TGCGCCAGCAGCGTGGGCCAGGGGGATTCACCCCTCCACTTT
CASSVGQGDSPLHF
>many|TRBJ1-5|TRBV20-1|-
TGCAGTGCTAGAGATTCTTTGAATGGGGACGGTCAGCCCCAGCATTTT
CSARDSLNGDGQPQHF
>-|TRBJ2-2|TRBV5-1|-
TGCGCCAGCAGCTTGGGGGCAGAGGGCCTACCGAACACCGGGGAGCTGTTTTTT
CASSLGAEGLPNTGELFF
>once|TRBJ1-6|TRBV6-5|-
TGTGCCAGCAGTTACAAGTACTCGCCGGGTTGGTCACCCCTCCACTTT
CASSYKYSPGWSPLHF
>many|TRBJ2-1|TRBV29-1|-
TGCAGCGTTGTATATGGTGCCAGCCCCAATGAGCAGTTCTTC
CSVVYGASPNEQFF
>many|TRBJ2-2|TRBV28|-
TGTGCCAGCACCGACTCGGGGCGCAACACCGGGGAGCTGTTTTTT
CASTDSGRNTGELFF
>-|TRBJ1-1|TRBV5-1|TRBD1
TGCGCCAGCAGCGGGGCCGGGACAGGGGGTACTGAAGCTTTCTTT
CASSGAGTGGTEAFF
>few|TRBJ1-1|TRBV7-7|-
TGTGCCAGCAGCTATAAGGAGGGGACTGAAGCTTTCTTT
CASSYKEGTEAFF
>many|TRBJ1-4|TRBV5-1|-
TGCGCCAGCAGCTTGGAGGGCAGGTCGGCAACTAATGAAAAACTGTTTTTT
CASSLEGRSATNEKLFF
>-|TRBJ1-3|TRBV20-1|-
TGCAGTGCTCTCCGTTCTTACTCTGGAAACACCATATATTTT
CSALRSYSGNTIYF
>many|TRBJ2-1|TRBV10-2|TRBD2
TGCGCCAGCAGGAGAGCGGGGGTCAATGAGCAGTTCTTC
CASRRAGVNEQFF
>few|TRBJ1-1|TRBV20-1|TRBD1
TGCAGTGCTAGGGGGACAGGGCGTACTGAAGCTTTCTTT
CSARGTGRTEAFF
>many|TRBJ1-6|TRBV6-6|-
TGTGCCAGCAGCATCAAGGGAGGCAATTCACCCCTCCACTTT
CASSIKGGNSPLHF
>-|TRBJ1-5|TRBV28|-
TGTGCCAGCAGTTTAGGTGGACAGACCCGCCAGCCCCAGCATTTT
CASSLGGQTRQPQHF
>-|TRBJ1-2|TRBV6-6|-
TGTGCCAGCAGTTACTACGGGGAAGCTAACTATGGCTACACCTTC
CASSYYGEANYGYTF